The source of this T cell receptor beta chain is a study of cytomegalovirus exposure and HLA in healthy donors. At the level of the study: Most donors, about 82% of over 350 genotyped, fell in the Caucasian-associated ancestry cluster.

This CDR3 spans 11 amino acids. V gave up 5 bases and J gave up 8 bases, with 12 bases separating them. Germline CDR1 is GTSNPN and CDR2 is SVGIG (reference sequence). A note on this clone: Its cognate antigen is unknown.

Both 60 Vbeta primers and 13 Jbeta primers went into the PCR. Method: immunoSEQ multiplex PCR; TCRdb's copy keeps in-frame clones and lacks some. The repertoire holds 110,000 to 150,000 clones, with more than 80% as singletons. Study-wide points: Researchers reported in a later analysis that a missense DCLRE1C variant was tied to TCR beta V- and J-gene trimming. Apparent HLA restriction characterized most CMV-associated TCR beta chains in a later analysis.

This rearrangement joins TRBV30 to TRBJ1-1; a weak D match, TRBD1 (6 bases). Sequenced: PBMCs. The TCR sequence derives from a woman between 40 and 55 years old in good health and CMV-seropositive. The CDR3 DNA reads TGTGCCTGGTCGACAGGCCACGAAGCTTTCTTT. It yields the protein CAWSTGHEAFF.